The present T cell receptor (beta chain) was sequenced within a study of T cells expressing NK-cell markers. Using the 5' RACE reads, TCRdb records one entry per CDR3 protein without DNA. The specimen's table records some 450,000 distinct CDR3 sequences. This CDR3 spans 12 amino acids. Looked up from germline, CDR1 is LGHNA and CDR2 is YSLEER. This sequence was found in a woman between 18 and 69 years old in good health. The chain couples TRBV4-3 to TRBJ2-2. The sequencing input was blood T cells: a sorted CD56 or NKG2C T cell subset, CD4+ or CD8+ T cells, or bulk PBMC T cells (not recorded which). The CDR3 loop is CASSQEAGELFF.